This T cell receptor (beta chain) comes out of a study of T cell repertoires in cytomegalovirus infection. Background on the study: Well-studied HLA-B-restricted epitopes and recently identified HLA-C-restricted epitopes of CMV were both used in the study. Both a matching HLA type and CMV infection were indicated by public TCR beta signatures.

In this sample, this clonotype turned up a few times. As yet, its antigen is unknown. The germline gives CDR1 SGHVS, CDR2 FQNEAQ. Germline trimming cut 1 base from V and 1 base from J; bases unmatched to any gene: 8. The CDR3 length is 18 residues. A single record per CDR3 protein comes from TCRdb applying MiXCR to the reads. The sample consists of under 200,000 distinct CDR3 sequences, 20% to 25% of them appearing once. Study-wide results and caveats: CMV-specific TCR beta clonotypes restricted by HLA-C were the ones dominating the ex vivo response. Totalled public TCR beta family frequency picked out people who carried CMV plus the relevant HLA.

The sequence derives from a human donor in good health (CMV status not recorded). Some clones in this sample may be carry-over from other donors' samples. The specimen comprised CD8+ T cells from cultured PBMCs, sampled from culture after CMV antigen stimulation. The chain links TRBV7-8 to TRBJ2-5; 11 bases are shared with TRBD2. CDR3 bases: TGTGCCAGCAGCTTAGTTACGGGTAGCGGGGGGGCCCAAGAGACCCAGTACTTC. This sequence encodes CASSLVTGSGGAQETQYF.